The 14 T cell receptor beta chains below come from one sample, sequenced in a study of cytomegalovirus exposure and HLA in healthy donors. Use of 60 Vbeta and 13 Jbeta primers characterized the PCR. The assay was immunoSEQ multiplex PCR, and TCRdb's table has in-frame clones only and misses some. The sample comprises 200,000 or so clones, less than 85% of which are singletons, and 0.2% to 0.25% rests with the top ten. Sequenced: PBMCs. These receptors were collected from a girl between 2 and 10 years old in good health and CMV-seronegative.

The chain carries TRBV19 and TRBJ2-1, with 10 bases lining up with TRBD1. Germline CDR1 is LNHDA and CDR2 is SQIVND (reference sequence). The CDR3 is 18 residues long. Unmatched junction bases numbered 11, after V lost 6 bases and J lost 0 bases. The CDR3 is CASSTGTGVGGSYNEQFF. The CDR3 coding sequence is TGTGCCAGTAGCACCGGGACAGGGGTTGGAGGCTCCTACAATGAGCAGTTCTTC. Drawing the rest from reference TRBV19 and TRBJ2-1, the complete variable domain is DGGITQSPKYLFRKEGQNVTLSCEQNLNHDAMYWYRQDPGQGLRLIYYSQIVNDFQKGDIAEGYSVSREKKESFPLTVTSAQKNPTAFYLCASSTGTGVGGSYNEQFFGPGTRLTVL.

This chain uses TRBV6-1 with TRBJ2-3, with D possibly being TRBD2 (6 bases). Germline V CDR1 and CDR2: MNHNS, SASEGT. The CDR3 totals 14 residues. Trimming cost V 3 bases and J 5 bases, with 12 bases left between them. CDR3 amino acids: CASSEPGTGDTQYF. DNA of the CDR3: TGTGCCAGCAGTGAGCCCGGGACTGGAGATACGCAGTATTTT.

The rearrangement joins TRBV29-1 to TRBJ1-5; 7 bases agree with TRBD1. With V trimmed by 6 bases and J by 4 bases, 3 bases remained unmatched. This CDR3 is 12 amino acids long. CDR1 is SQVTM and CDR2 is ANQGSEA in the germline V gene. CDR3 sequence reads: CSVGQRNQPQHF. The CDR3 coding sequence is TGCAGCGTGGGACAGAGAAATCAGCCCCAGCATTTT.

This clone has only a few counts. The CDR3 coding sequence is TGTGCCAGCAAAGCTAGCGGGAGCGAATACATTCAGTACTTC. It codes for CASKASGSEYIQYF. V and J are TRBV6-1 and TRBJ2-4; 10 bases match TRBD2. Trimming at V came to 7 bases and at J to 8 bases, leaving 8 bases not matched to a gene. The CDR3 sequence is 14 residues long. Germline CDR1 reads MNHNS; CDR2 reads SASEGT.

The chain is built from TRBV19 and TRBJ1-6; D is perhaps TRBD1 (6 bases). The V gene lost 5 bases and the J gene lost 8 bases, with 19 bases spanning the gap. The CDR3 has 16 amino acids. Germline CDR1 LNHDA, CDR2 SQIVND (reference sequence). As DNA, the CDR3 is TGTGCCAGTAGTCTGAGTTTTGGGACAACTTATTCACCCCTCCACTTT. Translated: CASSLSFGTTYSPLHF.

The CDR3 here is CASSEFYEQYF. For the CDR3, the DNA is TGTGCCAGCAGTGAATTCTACGAGCAGTACTTC. V and J are TRBV6-1 and TRBJ2-5; D is unclear. The DNA end is a closer match to TRBJ2-7, so the J assignment may be wrong. In germline, CDR1 is MNHNS, CDR2 SASEGT. This CDR3 region has 11 residues.

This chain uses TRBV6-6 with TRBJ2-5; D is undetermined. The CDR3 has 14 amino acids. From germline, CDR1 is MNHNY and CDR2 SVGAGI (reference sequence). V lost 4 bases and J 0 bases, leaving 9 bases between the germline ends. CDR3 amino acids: CASSSRSNQETQYF. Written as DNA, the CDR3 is TGTGCCAGCAGTTCCCGGTCAAACCAAGAGACCCAGTACTTC.

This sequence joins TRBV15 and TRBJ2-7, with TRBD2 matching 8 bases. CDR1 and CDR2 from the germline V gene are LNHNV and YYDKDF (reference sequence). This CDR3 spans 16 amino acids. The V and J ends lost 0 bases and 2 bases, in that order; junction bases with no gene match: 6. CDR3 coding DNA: TGTGCCACCAGCAGAGATCTGACTAGCGTAACCTACGAGCAGTACTTC. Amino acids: CATSRDLTSVTYEQYF.

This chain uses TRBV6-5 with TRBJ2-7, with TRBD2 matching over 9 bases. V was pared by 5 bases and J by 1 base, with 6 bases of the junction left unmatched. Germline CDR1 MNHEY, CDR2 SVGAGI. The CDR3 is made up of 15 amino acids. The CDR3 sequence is CASSPQAGGSYEQYF. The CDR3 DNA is TGTGCCAGCAGTCCTCAAGCGGGAGGTTCCTACGAGCAGTACTTC.

DNA for the CDR3: TGTGCCAGCAGCTTGGGGGGGTCGACAGGGAATGAAAAACTGTTTTTT. Protein sequence: CASSLGGSTGNEKLFF. The chain uses TRBV5-4 and TRBJ1-4, with 7 bases that match TRBD1. The CDR3 is made up of 16 amino acids. Germline V gene sequence: CDR1 SGHNT, CDR2 YYREEE (reference sequence). V trimming: 0 bases; J trimming: 5 bases; junction bases outside the gene matches: 7.

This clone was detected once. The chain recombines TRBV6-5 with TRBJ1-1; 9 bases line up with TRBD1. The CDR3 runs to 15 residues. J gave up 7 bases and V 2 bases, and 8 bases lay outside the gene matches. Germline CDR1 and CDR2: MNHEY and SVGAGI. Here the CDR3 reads CASSYGTGSGFEAFF. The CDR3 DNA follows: TGTGCCAGCAGTTACGGGACAGGGTCGGGTTTTGAAGCTTTCTTT.

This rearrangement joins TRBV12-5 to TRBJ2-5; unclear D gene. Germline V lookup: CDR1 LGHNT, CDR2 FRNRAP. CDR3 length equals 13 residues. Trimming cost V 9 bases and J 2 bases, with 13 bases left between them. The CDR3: CASATPVQETQYF. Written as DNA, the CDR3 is TGTGCTAGCGCAACGCCAGTTCAAGAGACCCAGTACTTC.

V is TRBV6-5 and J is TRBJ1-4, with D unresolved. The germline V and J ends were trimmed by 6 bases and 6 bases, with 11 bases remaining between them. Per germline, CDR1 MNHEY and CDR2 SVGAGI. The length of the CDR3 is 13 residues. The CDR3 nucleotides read TGTGCCAGCAGGCCCCGACTGGATGAAAAACTGTTTTTT. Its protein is CASRPRLDEKLFF.

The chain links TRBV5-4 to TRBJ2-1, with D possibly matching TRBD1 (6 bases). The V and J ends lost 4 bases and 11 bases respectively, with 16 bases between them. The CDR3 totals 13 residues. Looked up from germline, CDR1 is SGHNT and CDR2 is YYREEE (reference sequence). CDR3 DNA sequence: TGTGCCAGCAGCAAGACAGGTTTCGGCAAGCAGTTCTTC. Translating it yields CASSKTGFGKQFF.